This TCR beta chain was profiled in a study of shared clonotypes between healthy human individuals. Findings and limits, study-wide: Clonotypes that were shared across a handful of donors made up around 5% of naive CD4 clonotypes. An expected dependence of interdonor clonotype sharing on sequencing depth was noted.

At a deep level, the assay was run. In the original analysis: Filtering differed because ImmunoSEQ produced junction-only sequences that carried no quality scores. Profiled with immunoSEQ multiplex PCR; TCRdb holds only in-frame clones, not every one. That table gives V, J and clone size, and the DNA gave D and trimming. The profile shows some 2,000,000 clones, 85% to 95% of them singletons. As regards this clone: Its antigen is as yet unknown.

The sequenced material came from naive CD4+ T cells sorted from blood. The sample's subset: CD45RA+ positively selected. The receptor's source is a man between 18 and 35 years old in good health.

CDR3 in DNA: TGTGCCAGCTCACCCAGCTACACAGGGGGCAGTAACACTGAAGCTTTCTTT. The encoded protein is CASSPSYTGGSNTEAFF. The chain links TRBV18 to TRBJ1-1, with TRBD1 identical over 9 bases. The J segment lost 2 bases and the V segment lost 3 bases, leaving 10 bases of the junction unmatched. Germline-derived CDR1 and CDR2 are KGHSH and LQKENI. The CDR3 is 17 amino acids.